This T cell receptor beta chain was sequenced in a study of molecular identifiers for immune sequencing clone quantification. General study results and limits: In naive cells, under 1% of molecules belonged to clones above 20 RNA copies, against over 97% in effector cells.

Trimming shortened V by 3 bases and J by 13 bases, and 13 bases separated the two germline ends. From germline, CDR1 is SGDLS and CDR2 YYNGEE. This CDR3 has 12 residues. One entry per CDR3 protein results from TCRdb running MiXCR on the PCR reads. In the table there are about 640,000 distinct CDR3 sequences, 15% to 20% of which are singletons. This clonotype has just a few counts. What it binds is unknown. The source material was naive CD8+ T cells from blood, with Jurkat cell RNA spiked in. Subset of the sample: FACS-sorted CD8+CD4-CCR7+CD45RA+ naive T cells. This sequence was found in a human donor in good health. Some libraries in this study had Jurkat cell RNA spiked in. J is TRBJ1-4 and V is TRBV9; D possibly corresponds to TRBD1 (6 bases). CDR3 amino acids: CASSATGQGLFF. The DNA for the CDR3 is TGTGCCAGCAGCGCAACAGGGCAGGGACTGTTTTTT.